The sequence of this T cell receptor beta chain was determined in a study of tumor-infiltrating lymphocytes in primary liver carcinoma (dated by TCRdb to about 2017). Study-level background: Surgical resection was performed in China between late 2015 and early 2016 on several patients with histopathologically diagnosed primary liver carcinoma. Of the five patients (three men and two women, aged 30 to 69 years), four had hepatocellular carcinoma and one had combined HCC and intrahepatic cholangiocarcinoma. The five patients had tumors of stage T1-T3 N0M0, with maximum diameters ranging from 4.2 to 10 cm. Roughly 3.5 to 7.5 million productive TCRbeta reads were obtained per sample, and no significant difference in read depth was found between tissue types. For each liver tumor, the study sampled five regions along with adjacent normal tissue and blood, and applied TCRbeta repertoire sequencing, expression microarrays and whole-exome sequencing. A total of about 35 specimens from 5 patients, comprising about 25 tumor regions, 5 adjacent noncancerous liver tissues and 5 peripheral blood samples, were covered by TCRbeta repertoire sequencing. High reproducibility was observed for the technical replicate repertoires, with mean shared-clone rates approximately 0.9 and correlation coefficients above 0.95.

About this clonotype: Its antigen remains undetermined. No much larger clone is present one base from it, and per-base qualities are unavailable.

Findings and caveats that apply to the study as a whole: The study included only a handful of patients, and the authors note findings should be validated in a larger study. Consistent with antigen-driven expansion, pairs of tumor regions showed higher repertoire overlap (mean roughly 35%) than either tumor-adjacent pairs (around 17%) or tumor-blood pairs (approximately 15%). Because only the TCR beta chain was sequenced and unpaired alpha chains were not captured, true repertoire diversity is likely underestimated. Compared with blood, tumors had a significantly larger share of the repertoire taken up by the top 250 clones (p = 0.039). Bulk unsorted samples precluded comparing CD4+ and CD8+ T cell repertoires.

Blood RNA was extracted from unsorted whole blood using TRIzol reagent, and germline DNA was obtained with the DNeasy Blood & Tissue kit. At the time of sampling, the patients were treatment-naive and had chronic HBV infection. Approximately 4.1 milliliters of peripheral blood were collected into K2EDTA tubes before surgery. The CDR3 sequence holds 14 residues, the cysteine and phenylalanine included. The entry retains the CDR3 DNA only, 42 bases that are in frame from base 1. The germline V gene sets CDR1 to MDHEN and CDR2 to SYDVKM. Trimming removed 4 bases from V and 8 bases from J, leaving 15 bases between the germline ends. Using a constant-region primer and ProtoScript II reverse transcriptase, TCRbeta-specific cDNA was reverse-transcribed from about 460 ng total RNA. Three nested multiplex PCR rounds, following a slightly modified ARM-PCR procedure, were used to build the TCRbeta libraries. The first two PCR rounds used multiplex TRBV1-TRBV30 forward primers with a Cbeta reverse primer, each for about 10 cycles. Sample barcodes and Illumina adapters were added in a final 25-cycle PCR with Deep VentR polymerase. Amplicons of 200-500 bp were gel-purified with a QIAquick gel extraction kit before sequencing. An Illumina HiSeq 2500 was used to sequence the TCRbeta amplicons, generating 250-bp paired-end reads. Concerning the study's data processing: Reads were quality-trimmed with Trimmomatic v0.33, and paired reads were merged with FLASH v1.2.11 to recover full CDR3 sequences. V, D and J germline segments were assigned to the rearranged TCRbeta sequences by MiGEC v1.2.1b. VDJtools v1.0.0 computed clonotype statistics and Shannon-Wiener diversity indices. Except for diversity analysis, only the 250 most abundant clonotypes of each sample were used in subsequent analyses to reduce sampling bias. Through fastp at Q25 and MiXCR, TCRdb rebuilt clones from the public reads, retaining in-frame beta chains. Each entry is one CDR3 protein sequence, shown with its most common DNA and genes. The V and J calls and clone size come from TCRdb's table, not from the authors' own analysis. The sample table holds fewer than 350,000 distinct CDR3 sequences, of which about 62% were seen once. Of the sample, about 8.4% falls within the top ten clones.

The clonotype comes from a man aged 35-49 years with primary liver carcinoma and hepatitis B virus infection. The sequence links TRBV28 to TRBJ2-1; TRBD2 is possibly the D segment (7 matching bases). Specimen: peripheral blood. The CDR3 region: CASSSSREGDEQFF. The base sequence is TGTGCCAGCAGTTCCTCCAGGGAGGGGGATGAGCAGTTCTTC.